This TCR beta chain was profiled in a study of blood T cells in healthy people across ages. Whole-study findings and limits: Diversity was higher, and naive CD4+ cells more numerous, in long-lived donors than in aged donors. Estimates of diversity drawn from one million T cells were considered underestimates.

The CDR3 length is 17 residues. The V and J ends lost 6 bases and 1 base, in that order; junction bases with no gene match: 9. Germline values: CDR1 SEHNR, CDR2 FQNEAQ (reference sequence). As concerns this clonotype: Its target is not known.

Through a sample-barcoded 5' primer and a J-beta primer mix, a second PCR was run for 7 to 11 cycles. TCRdb reprocessed the 5' RACE reads with MiXCR, giving one entry per CDR3 protein. The repertoire has some 1,000,000 distinct CDR3 sequences, approximately 25% of them found once; the top ten carry around 0.75%. These records were also assigned to another study, of T cells of mothers and their children. That source adds: Normalized overlap was always slightly, never significantly, higher in related than unrelated mother-child pairs.

The rearrangement joins TRBV7-9 to TRBJ2-1; 10 bases line up with TRBD2. The TCR was taken from a girl aged 2-10 years in good health. The sequencing sample was made of blood. CDR3 coding DNA: TGTGCCAGCAGTCCCACTAGCGGGGTTTCATCCTACAATGAGCAGTTCTTC. The encoded protein is CASSPTSGVSSYNEQFF. The full variable domain, in which reference TRBV7-9 and TRBJ2-1 provide the parts outside the CDR3, is DTGVSQNPRHKITKRGQNVTFRCDPISEHNRLYWYRQTLGQGPEFLTYFQNEAQLEKSRLLSDRFSAERPKGSFSTLEIQRTEQGDSAMYLCASSPTSGVSSYNEQFFGPGTRLTVL.